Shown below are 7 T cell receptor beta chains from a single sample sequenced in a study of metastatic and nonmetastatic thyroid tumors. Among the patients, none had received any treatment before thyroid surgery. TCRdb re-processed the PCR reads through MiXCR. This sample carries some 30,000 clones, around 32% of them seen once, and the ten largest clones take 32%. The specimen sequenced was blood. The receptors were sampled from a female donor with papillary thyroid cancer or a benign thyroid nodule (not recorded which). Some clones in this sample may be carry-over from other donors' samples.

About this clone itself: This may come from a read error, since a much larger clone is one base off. Here the CDR3 reads CTSSQEPDYNERFF. In DNA form, the CDR3 reads TGCACCAGCAGCCAAGAACCAGACTACAATGAGCGGTTCTTC. The chain links TRBV4-1 to TRBJ2-1, with D perhaps TRBD2 (5 bases). Germline V gives CDR1 MGHRA, CDR2 YSYEKL. The CDR3 sequence is 14 residues long.

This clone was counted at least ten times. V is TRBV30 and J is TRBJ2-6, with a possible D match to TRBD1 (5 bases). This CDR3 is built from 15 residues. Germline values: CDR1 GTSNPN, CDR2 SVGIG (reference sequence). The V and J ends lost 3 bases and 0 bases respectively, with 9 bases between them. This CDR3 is CAWRSGSSGANVLTF. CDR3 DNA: TGTGCCTGGAGATCAGGGTCCTCTGGGGCCAACGTCCTGACTTTC.

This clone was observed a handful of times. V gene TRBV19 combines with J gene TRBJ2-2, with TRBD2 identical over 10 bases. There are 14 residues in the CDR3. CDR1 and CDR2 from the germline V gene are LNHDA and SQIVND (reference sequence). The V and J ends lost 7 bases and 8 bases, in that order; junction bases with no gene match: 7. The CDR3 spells CASKKREGPGELFF. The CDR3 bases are TGTGCCAGTAAAAAGCGGGAGGGCCCTGGGGAGCTGTTTTTT.

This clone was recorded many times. CDR3 residues: CASSEPAQETQYF. In nucleotides, the CDR3 is TGCGCCAGCAGTGAGCCAGCCCAAGAGACCCAGTACTTC. The V gene is TRBV10-2, the J gene TRBJ2-5; D ambiguous. Per the germline V gene, CDR1 is WSHSY and CDR2 is SAAADI. The CDR3 covers 13 residues. V lost 2 bases, J lost 1 base, and 5 bases lay in between.

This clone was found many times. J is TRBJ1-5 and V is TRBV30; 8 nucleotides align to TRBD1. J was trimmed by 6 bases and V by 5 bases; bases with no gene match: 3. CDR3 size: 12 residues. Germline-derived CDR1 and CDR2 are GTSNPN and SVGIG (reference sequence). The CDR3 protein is CAWGQGGQPQHF. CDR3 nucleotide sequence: TGTGCCTGGGGACAGGGAGGTCAGCCCCAGCATTTT.

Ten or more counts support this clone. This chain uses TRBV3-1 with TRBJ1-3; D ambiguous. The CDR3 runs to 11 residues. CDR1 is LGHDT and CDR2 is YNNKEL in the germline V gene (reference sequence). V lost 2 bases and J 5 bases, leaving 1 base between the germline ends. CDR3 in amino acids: CASSQRNTIYF. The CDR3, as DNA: TGTGCCAGCAGCCAAAGAAACACCATATATTTT.

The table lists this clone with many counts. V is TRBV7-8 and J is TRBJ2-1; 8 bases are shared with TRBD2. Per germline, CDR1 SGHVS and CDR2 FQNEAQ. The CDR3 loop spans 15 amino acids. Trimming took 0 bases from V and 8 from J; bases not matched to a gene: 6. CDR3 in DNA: TGTGCCAGCAGCTTAGCCCCCGGGAGGGCCGATGAGCAGTTCTTC. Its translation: CASSLAPGRADEQFF.